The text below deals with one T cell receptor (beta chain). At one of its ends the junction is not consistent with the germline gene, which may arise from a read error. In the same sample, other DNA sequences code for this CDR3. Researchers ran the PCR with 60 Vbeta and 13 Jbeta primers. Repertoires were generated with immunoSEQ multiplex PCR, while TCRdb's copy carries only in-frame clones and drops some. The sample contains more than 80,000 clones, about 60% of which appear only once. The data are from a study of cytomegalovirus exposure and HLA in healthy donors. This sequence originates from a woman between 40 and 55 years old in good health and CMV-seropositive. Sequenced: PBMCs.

CDR3: CSAAGSNTEAFF. CDR3 DNA sequence: TGCAGCGCCGCCGGGTCGAACACTGAAGCCTTCTTT. The genes are TRBV29-1 and TRBJ1-1; D is undetermined. From germline, CDR1 is SQVTM and CDR2 ANQGSEA. The CDR3 has 12 residues.